This T cell receptor beta chain was captured by sequencing in a study of Ad26.COV2.S vaccination and SARS-CoV-2 variants. As to treatment: approximately 18 received Ad26.COV2.S at low or high dose, single or two shots; five or six received placebo; per-sample allocation not given. At day 63 after the first vaccine or placebo injection, samples were drawn. The V end lost 6 bases, the J end lost 4 bases, and 12 bases lay between the germline ends. The CDR3 runs 13 residues. Measured with immunoSEQ multiplex PCR; TCRdb has only the in-frame clones, and not every one. Here the sample spans 350,000 to 400,000 clones, about 85% being singletons.

This TCR came from a person between 18 and 59 years old who received the Ad26.COV2.S COVID-19 vaccine or a placebo. This chain links TRBV12-3 or TRBV12-4 with TRBJ1-2; D remains unclear. This sample comprised peripheral blood, obtained in a trial of Ad26.COV2.S vaccine versus placebo. CDR3 loop: CASSSLGFYGYTF. CDR3 sequence (DNA): TGTGCCAGCAGCTCCCTGGGATTCTATGGCTACACCTTC.